This T cell receptor (beta chain) was sequenced in a study of shared clonotypes between healthy human individuals. On this clone: Its antigen is currently unknown.

Assay used: immunoSEQ multiplex PCR; TCRdb lists only in-frame clones, some missing. This table has some 500,000 clones, approximately 94% appearing once. The study's findings and limits: Naive subsets typically showed greater estimated richness than memory subsets.

After removal of 5 bases from V and 9 bases from J, the junction contained 15 bases not matched to a gene. The germline V gene has CDR1 MRHNA and CDR2 SNTAGT. The CDR3 runs to 16 residues. Splitting of CD4+ cells produced CD45RA+ naive and CD45RA-negative memory subsets. V gene TRBV6-4 combines with J gene TRBJ2-1, with 8 nucleotides matching TRBD2. Source material: naive CD4+ T cells sorted from blood. As for subset: CD45RA+ positively selected. This receptor was identified in a woman under 40 in good health. The CDR3: CASSSFPGTRVGEQFF. In DNA, the CDR3 is TGTGCCAGCAGTTCTTTCCCCGGGACTAGAGTGGGTGAGCAGTTCTTC.